This TCR beta chain was identified during a study of blood T cell repertoires in COVID-19. For the study at large: Samples came from the United States, Italy and Spain, spanning acute and convalescent COVID-19. PBMCs, B-cell-depleted T cells, or T cells provided the cDNA or gDNA that made up the material.

CDR3 length: 14 amino acids. CDR1 SGHRS and CDR2 YFSETQ come from the germline V gene. Trimming left V 1 base short and J 5 bases short, with 12 bases between. In the original workflow: Using reference gene primer amplification, nucleated cell counts were estimated. Measured with immunoSEQ multiplex PCR; TCRdb has only the in-frame clones, and not every one. V and J calls and clone size are as listed in that table; D and trimming were resolved from the DNA. The sample has about 100,000 clones; roughly 80% are singletons. There are a few counts of this clone. The sample taken for sequencing was peripheral blood. This sequence was found in a man in his forties or fifties with active or convalescent COVID-19. This sequence joins TRBV5-1 and TRBJ1-1, with TRBD1 as a possible D gene (6 bases). CDR3 protein: CASSLSSRGTEAFF. For the CDR3, the DNA is TGCGCCAGCAGCTTGAGTAGCAGGGGTACTGAAGCTTTCTTT. Supplemented by reference TRBV5-1 and TRBJ1-1, the full variable domain reads KAGVTQTPRYLIKTRGQQVTLSCSPISGHRSVSWYQQTPGQGLQFLFEYFSETQRNKGNFPGRFSGRQFSNSRSEMNVSTLELGDSALYLCASSLSSRGTEAFFGQGTRLTVV.